This T cell receptor beta chain was recorded in a study of early T cells in non-severe SARS-CoV-2 infection. Study at large: With bulk RNA from unsorted whole blood as input, sequencing yielded unpaired chains.

Study-level points and caveats: Lookups in VDJdb leaned toward anti-spike CD8 responses and missed private and CD4 specificities.

Individual cDNA molecules received unique molecular identifiers during library preparation. One entry per CDR3 protein results from TCRdb running MiXCR on the 5' RACE reads. The table lists 25,000 to 35,000 distinct CDR3 sequences, approximately 6.2% of them singletons, with 5% to 6% in the top ten. There are many counts of this clonotype. Its antigen is currently unknown. CDR1 is GTSNPN and CDR2 is SVGIG in the germline V gene (reference sequence). V dropped 3 bases and J dropped 4 bases, with 9 bases sitting between them. The CDR3 sequence is 13 residues long. The clonotype was recovered from an adult who was a healthcare worker with PCR-confirmed SARS-CoV-2 infection or an uninfected control (not recorded which). Sequences were obtained from whole blood. The rearrangement joins TRBV30 to TRBJ2-2, with D perhaps being TRBD1 or TRBD2 (6 bases each). CDR3 coding DNA: TGTGCCTGGAGACAGGGAGGCACCGGGGAGCTGTTTTTT. It codes for CAWRQGGTGELFF.